This T cell receptor beta chain was identified in a study of blood T cell repertoires in COVID-19. Here immunoSEQ multiplex PCR was the method, and the copy in TCRdb shows in-frame clones only, minus some. The data contain hundreds of thousands of clones, 82% of them seen just once; the ten biggest clones take up 3% to 3.5%. V gave up 0 bases and J gave up 7 bases; unmatched junction bases: 8. CDR1 MNHEY and CDR2 SVGEGT come from the germline V gene. This CDR3 has 16 residues. The study drew participants aged about 18 to 89 years from about two dozen US areas. Two negative PCRs, clearance, or symptom resolution characterized the recovered Cohort 3 donors.

The source is a woman aged 60-70 years who had recovered from COVID-19. V is TRBV6-2 or TRBV6-3 and J is TRBJ2-7, with 11 bases identical to TRBD2. Input material: PBMCs or T cells enriched from blood (not recorded which). The CDR3 here is CASSYSRLAGPREQYF. The CDR3 nucleotides are TGTGCCAGCAGTTACTCGAGACTAGCGGGGCCGAGAGAGCAGTACTTC.